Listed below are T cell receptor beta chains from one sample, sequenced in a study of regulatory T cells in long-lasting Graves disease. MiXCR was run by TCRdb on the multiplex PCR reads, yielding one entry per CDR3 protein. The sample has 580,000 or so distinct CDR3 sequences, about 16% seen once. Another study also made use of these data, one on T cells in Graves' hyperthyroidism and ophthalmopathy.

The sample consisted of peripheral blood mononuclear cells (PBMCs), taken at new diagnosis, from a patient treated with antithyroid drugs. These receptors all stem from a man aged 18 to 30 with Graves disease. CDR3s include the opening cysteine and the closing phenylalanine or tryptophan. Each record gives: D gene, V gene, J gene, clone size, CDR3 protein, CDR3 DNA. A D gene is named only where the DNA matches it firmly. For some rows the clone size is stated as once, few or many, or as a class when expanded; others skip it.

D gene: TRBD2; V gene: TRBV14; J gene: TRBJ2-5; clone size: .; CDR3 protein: CASRATSAYQETQYF; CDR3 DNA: TGTGCCAGCAGAGCGACTAGCGCGTACCAAGAGACCCAGTACTTC
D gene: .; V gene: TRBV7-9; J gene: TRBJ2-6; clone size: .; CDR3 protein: CASSSGGRLEGYSGANVLTF; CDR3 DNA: TGTGCCAGCAGCTCAGGGGGGCGACTAGAGGGTTACTCTGGGGCCAACGTCCTGACTTTC
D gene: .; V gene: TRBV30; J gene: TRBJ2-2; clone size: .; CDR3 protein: CAWSNPNTGELFF; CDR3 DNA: TGTGCCTGGAGTAACCCGAACACCGGGGAGCTGTTTTTT
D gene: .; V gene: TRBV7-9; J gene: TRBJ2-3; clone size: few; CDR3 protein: CASSFPLEKHTDTQYF; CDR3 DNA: TGTGCCAGCAGCTTTCCGTTGGAGAAACACACAGATACGCAGTATTTT
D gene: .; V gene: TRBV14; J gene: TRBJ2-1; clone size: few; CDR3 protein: CASSPSAQQQFF; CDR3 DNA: TGTGCCAGCAGCCCTTCGGCACAGCAGCAGTTCTTC
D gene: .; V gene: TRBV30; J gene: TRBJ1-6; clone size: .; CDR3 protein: CAWTYMGDGNSPLHF; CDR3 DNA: TGTGCCTGGACCTACATGGGGGACGGGAATTCACCCCTCCACTTT
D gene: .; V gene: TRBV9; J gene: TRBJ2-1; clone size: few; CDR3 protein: CASSFRTSSYNEQFF; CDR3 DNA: TGTGCCAGCAGCTTCCGTACAAGCTCCTACAATGAGCAGTTCTTC
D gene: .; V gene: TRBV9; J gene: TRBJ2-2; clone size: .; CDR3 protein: CASSGLVSVQNTGELFF; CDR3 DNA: TGTGCCAGCAGCGGACTCGTGAGCGTCCAAAACACCGGGGAGCTGTTTTTT
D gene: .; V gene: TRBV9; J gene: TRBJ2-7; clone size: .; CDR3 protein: CASSVGPSEYYEQYF; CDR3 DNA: TGTGCCAGCAGCGTAGGCCCTAGCGAGTACTACGAGCAGTACTTC
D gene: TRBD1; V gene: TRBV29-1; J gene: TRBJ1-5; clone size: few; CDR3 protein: CSVGGGTANQPQHF; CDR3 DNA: TGCAGCGTTGGGGGGGGGACAGCAAATCAGCCCCAGCATTTT
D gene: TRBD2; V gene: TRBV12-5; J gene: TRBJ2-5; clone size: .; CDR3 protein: CASGLVPASGEETQYF; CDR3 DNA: TGTGCTAGTGGTTTGGTACCTGCTAGCGGGGAAGAGACCCAGTACTTC
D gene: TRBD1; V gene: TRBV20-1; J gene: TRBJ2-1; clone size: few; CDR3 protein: CSATDRGLNEQFF; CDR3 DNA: TGCAGTGCTACCGACAGGGGGCTGAATGAGCAGTTCTTC
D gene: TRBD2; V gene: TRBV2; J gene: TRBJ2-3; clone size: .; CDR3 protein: CASSRGAGGDTQYF; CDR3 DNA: TGTGCCAGCAGTAGAGGAGCGGGAGGAGATACGCAGTATTTT
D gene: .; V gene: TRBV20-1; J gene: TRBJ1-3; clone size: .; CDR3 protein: CSARDRNSGNTIYF; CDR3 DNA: TGCAGTGCTAGAGATCGGAATTCTGGAAACACCATATATTTT
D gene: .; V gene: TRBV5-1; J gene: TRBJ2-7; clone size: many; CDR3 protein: CASRLSGPGHEQYF; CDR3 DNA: TGCGCCAGCAGACTAAGCGGACCAGGCCACGAGCAGTACTTC
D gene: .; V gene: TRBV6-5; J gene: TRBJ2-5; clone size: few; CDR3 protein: CASSYSNRQGGETQYF; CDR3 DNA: TGTGCCAGCAGTTACTCGAACCGCCAGGGGGGAGAGACCCAGTACTTC
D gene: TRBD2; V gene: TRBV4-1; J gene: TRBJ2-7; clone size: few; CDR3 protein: CASSPGGGRSFEQYF; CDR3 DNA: TGCGCCAGCAGCCCGGGGGGCGGGAGGTCTTTCGAGCAGTACTTC
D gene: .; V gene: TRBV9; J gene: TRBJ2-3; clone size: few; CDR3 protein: CASSVGGASRTDTQYF; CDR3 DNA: TGTGCCAGCAGCGTAGGTGGGGCCAGCCGCACAGATACGCAGTATTTT
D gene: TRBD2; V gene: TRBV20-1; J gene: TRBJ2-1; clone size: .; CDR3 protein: CSAGLAGSSYNEQFF; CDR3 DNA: TGCAGTGCAGGTTTAGCGGGCAGCTCCTACAATGAGCAGTTCTTC
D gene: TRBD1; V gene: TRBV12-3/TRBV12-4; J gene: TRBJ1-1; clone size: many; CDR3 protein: CASSLRAGGEMNTEAFF; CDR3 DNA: TGTGCCAGCAGTTTACGGGCAGGGGGGGAAATGAACACTGAAGCTTTCTTT
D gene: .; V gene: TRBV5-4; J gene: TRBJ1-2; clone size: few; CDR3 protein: CASSAVGKGYGYTF; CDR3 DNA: TGTGCCAGCAGCGCCGTCGGGAAGGGCTATGGCTACACCTTC
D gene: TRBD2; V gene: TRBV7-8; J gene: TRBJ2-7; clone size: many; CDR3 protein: CASSPGGTSGYEQYF; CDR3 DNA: TGTGCCAGCAGCCCCGGCGGGACTAGCGGCTACGAGCAGTACTTC
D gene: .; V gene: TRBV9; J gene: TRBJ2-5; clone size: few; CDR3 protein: CASSPQAEGGQETQYF; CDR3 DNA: TGTGCCAGCAGCCCTCAGGCGGAGGGGGGCCAAGAGACCCAGTACTTC
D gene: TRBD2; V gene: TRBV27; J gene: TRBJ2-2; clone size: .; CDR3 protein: CASRESSGSEGGELFF; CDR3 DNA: TGTGCCAGCAGGGAGAGCAGCGGGAGTGAAGGCGGGGAGCTGTTTTTT
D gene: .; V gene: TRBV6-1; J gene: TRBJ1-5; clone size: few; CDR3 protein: CASSDPAGGGNQPQHF; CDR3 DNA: TGTGCCAGCAGTGACCCCGCGGGGGGCGGCAATCAGCCCCAGCATTTT
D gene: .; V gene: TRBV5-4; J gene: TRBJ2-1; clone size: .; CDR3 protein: CASSLGGESYEQFF; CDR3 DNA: TGTGCCAGCAGCTTGGGCGGGGAGTCATATGAGCAGTTCTTC
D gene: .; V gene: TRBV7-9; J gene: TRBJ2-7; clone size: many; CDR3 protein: CASSTAGTEFYEQYF; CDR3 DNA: TGTGCCAGCAGCACCGCGGGGACAGAATTCTACGAGCAGTACTTC
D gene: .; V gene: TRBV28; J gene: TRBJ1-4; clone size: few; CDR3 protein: CASSIARGTNEKLFF; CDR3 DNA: TGTGCCAGCAGTATAGCGCGGGGTACTAATGAAAAACTGTTTTTT
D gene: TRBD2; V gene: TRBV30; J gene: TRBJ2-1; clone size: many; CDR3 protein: CARTSDNEQFF; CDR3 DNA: TGTGCGCGTACTAGCGACAATGAGCAGTTCTTC
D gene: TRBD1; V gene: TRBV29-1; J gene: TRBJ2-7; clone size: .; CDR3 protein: CSVRGGDRAYEQYF; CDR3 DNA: TGCAGCGTCCGGGGAGGGGACAGGGCCTACGAGCAGTACTTC
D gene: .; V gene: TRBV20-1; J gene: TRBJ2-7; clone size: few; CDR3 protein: CSASEDPGTPKAVYEQYF; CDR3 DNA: TGCAGTGCTAGCGAAGACCCCGGGACTCCCAAGGCGGTCTACGAGCAGTACTTC
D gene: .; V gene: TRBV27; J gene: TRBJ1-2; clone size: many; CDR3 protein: CASSLSGANYGYTF; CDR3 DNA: TGTGCCAGCAGTTTATCGGGAGCCAACTATGGCTACACCTTC
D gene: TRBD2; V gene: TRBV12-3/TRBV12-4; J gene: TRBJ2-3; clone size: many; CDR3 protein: CASTVAGTTDTQYF; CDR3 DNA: TGTGCCAGCACCGTAGCGGGGACCACAGATACGCAGTATTTT
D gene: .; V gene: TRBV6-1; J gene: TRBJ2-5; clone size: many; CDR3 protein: CASRNPTGETQYF; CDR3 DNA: TGTGCCAGCAGAAACCCCACAGGGGAGACCCAGTACTTC
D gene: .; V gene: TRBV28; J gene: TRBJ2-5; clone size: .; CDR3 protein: CASSRPPGPRETQYF; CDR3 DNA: TGTGCCAGCTCACGCCCTCCGGGCCCCCGGGAGACCCAGTACTTC
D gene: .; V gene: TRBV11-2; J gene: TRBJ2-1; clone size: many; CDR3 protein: CASSLVGGTYNEQFF; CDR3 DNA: TGTGCCAGCAGCTTAGTTGGGGGGACCTACAATGAGCAGTTCTTC
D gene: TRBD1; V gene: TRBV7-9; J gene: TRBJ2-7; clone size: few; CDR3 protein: CASSLGQVDEQYF; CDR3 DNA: TGTGCCAGCAGCCTGGGACAGGTGGACGAGCAGTACTTC
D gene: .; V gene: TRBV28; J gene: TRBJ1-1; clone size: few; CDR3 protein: CATVVMNTEAFF; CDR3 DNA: TGTGCCACTGTGGTCATGAACACTGAAGCTTTCTTT
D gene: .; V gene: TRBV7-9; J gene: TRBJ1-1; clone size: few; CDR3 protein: CASSPARAGTEAFF; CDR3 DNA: TGTGCCAGCAGCCCGGCCCGGGCCGGCACTGAAGCTTTCTTT
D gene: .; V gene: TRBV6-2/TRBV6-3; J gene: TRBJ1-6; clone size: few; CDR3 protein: CASSDTGSNSPLHF; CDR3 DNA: TGTGCCAGCAGTGACACAGGCAGTAATTCACCCCTCCACTTT
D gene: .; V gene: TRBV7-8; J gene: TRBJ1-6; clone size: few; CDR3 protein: CASSNAGARGNSPLHF; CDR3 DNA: TGTGCCAGCAGCAACGCGGGGGCCCGTGGCAATTCACCCCTCCACTTT
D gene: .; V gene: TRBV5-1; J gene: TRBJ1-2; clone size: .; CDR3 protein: CASSASSRYGYTF; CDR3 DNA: TGCGCCAGCAGCGCGTCGTCTAGGTATGGCTACACCTTC
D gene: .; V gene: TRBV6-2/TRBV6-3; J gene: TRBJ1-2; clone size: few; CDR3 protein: CASSHRAHYGYTF; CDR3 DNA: TGTGCCAGCAGCCACAGGGCGCACTATGGCTACACCTTC
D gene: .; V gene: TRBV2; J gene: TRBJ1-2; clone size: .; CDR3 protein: CASRGRGDGYTF; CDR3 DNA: TGTGCCAGCAGGGGGAGGGGGGATGGCTACACCTTC
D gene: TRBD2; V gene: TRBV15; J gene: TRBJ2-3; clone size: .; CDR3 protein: CATSRAGPGGLAGGLSTDTQYF; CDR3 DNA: TGTGCCACCAGCAGGGCGGGCCCGGGGGGACTAGCGGGAGGGCTTAGCACAGATACGCAGTATTTT
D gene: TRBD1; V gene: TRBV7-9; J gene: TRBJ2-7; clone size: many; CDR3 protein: CASRRTGTGEQYF; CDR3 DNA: TGTGCCAGCAGGCGGACAGGGACGGGCGAGCAGTACTTC
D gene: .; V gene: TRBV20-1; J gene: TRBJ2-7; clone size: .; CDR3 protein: CSSTGETYEQYF; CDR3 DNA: TGCAGTTCGACCGGGGAAACCTACGAGCAGTACTTC
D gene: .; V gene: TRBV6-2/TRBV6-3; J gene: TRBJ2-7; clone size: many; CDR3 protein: CASTKGSSANEQYF; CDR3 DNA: TGTGCCAGCACCAAAGGGTCGTCGGCGAACGAGCAGTACTTC
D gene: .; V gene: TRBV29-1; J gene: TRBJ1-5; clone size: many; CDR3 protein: CSVVLDGISNQPQHF; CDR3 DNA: TGCAGCGTTGTACTGGACGGGATTAGCAATCAGCCCCAGCATTTT